The clone carrying this T cell receptor (beta chain) was observed a few times. Its antigen is unknown. The data were obtained in a study of T cell repertoires in cytomegalovirus infection. Trimming stripped 2 bases from V and 5 bases from J, with 16 bases between. The CDR3 runs 16 residues. TCRdb redid the calling of the reads with MiXCR, one entry per CDR3 protein. The table shows more than 45,000 distinct CDR3 sequences, with over 15% occurring only once. The TCR originated in a human donor in good health (CMV status not recorded). Some clones in this sample may be carry-over from other donors' samples. The chain has TRBV12-3 or TRBV12-4 and TRBJ2-1; possible D gene TRBD2, 6 bases. The starting material was CD8+ T cells from cultured PBMCs, obtained from culture after CMV antigen stimulation. CDR3 region: CASSLRLAAPDNEQFF. For the CDR3, the DNA is TGTGCCAGCAGTTTACGCTTAGCGGCCCCCGACAATGAGCAGTTCTTC.